This entry lists 9 T cell receptor beta chains sequenced from one sample in a study of long-term antiretroviral therapy in people with HIV. The assay, immunoSEQ v3.0, was run at survey level. Libraries were prepared by immunoSEQ multiplex PCR; TCRdb keeps only in-frame clonotypes and omits some of them. This sample has 45,000 to 50,000 clones, with about 86% found just once. The sequenced sample was unsorted PBMCs, obtained 0.8 years after starting antiretroviral therapy. The receptors here all came from a woman aged 18-35 years with HIV.

V is TRBV29-1 and J is TRBJ2-2; D gene uncertain. Trimming shortened V by 7 bases and J by 0 bases, and 12 bases separated the two germline ends. Germline V gene data show CDR1 as SQVTM and CDR2 as ANQGSEA. The CDR3 is made up of 14 amino acids. In DNA, the CDR3 is TGCAGCGCCACCTCGAGGTCGAACACCGGGGAGCTGTTTTTT. Its translation: CSATSRSNTGELFF.

This chain uses TRBV29-1 with TRBJ2-5; D is undetermined. Trimming took off 4 bases at V and 4 bases at J, with 16 bases between the two ends. CDR1 is SQVTM and CDR2 is ANQGSEA in the germline V gene. CDR3 length: 14 amino acids. The CDR3 DNA sequence: TGCAGCGTTGTACCGGCCGTCTCCGGAGAGACCCAGTACTTC. Encoded protein: CSVVPAVSGETQYF.

The rearrangement uses TRBV4-3 and TRBJ1-4; 10 bases agree with TRBD1. The length of the CDR3 is 16 residues. Unmatched junction bases numbered 5, after V lost 4 bases and J lost 3 bases. Per the germline V gene, CDR1 is LGHNA and CDR2 is YSLEER. CDR3 protein: CASSLGQGEANEKLFF. The CDR3 nucleotides are TGCGCCAGCAGCCTAGGACAGGGGGAGGCTAATGAAAAACTGTTTTTT.

This clone was seen more than once but under ten times. This chain links TRBV11-3 with TRBJ2-2; 9 nucleotides match TRBD1. This CDR3 has 19 residues. Germline V gene data show CDR1 as SGHNT and CDR2 as YENEEA. V was pared by 0 bases and J by 4 bases, with 12 bases of the junction left unmatched. The CDR3 loop reads CASSLDGVGQGRFTGELFF. The CDR3 DNA sequence: TGTGCCAGCAGCTTAGATGGCGTTGGACAGGGGCGATTCACCGGGGAGCTGTTTTTT.

The chain recombines TRBV5-4 with TRBJ2-7, with a tentative D call TRBD2 (5 bases). Germline loops: CDR1 SGHNT, CDR2 YYREEE (reference sequence). CDR3 length: 12 amino acids. Between the trimmed V and J ends, which lost 1 base and 7 bases, there was a span of 9 bases. CDR3 amino acids: CASSLPGFEQYF. CDR3 coding DNA: TGTGCCAGCAGCTTGCCGGGGTTTGAGCAGTACTTC.

The rearrangement joins TRBV9 to TRBJ2-1, with TRBD2 matching over 11 bases. Trimming cost V 3 bases and J 2 bases; bases outside gene matches: 4. The V gene's germline CDR1 is SGDLS and CDR2 YYNGEE. The CDR3 totals 16 residues. CDR3 loop: CASSASGRMTYNEQFF. CDR3 nucleotides: TGTGCCAGCAGCGCTAGCGGGAGGATGACCTACAATGAGCAGTTCTTC.

This clone was detected only a few times. The chain joins TRBV9 to TRBJ2-7; tentatively, D is TRBD1 (5 bases). Trimming stripped 1 base from V and 2 bases from J, with 13 bases between. The germline V gene has CDR1 SGDLS and CDR2 YYNGEE. CDR3 size: 15 residues. CDR3 nucleotides: TGTGCCAGCAGCGTAAATCAGGGCCCTACCTACGAGCAGTACTTC. Translation gives CASSVNQGPTYEQYF.

A single count supports this clone. The chain uses TRBV7-6 and TRBJ2-1; the D is unclear. Trimming removed 5 bases at V and 10 bases at J, with 6 bases between. The CDR3 spans 10 residues. Germline V gene data show CDR1 as SGHVS and CDR2 as FNYEAQ. Written as DNA, the CDR3 is TGTGCCAGCAGCCTCGAAGAGCAGTTCTTC. Its translation: CASSLEEQFF.

In DNA, the CDR3 is TGTGCCAGCAGCTTAGCCGCGGGACAGGGTTACGAGCAGTACTTC. This sequence encodes CASSLAAGQGYEQYF. The rearrangement uses TRBV7-2 and TRBJ2-7; 9 bases map to TRBD1. The ends lost 0 bases at V and 4 bases at J; junction bases unmatched: 4. The CDR3 is made up of 15 amino acids. Germline CDR1 reads SGHTA; CDR2 reads FQGNSA.